The T cell receptor beta chain described here comes from a study of blood T cells in healthy people across ages. This clonotype occurred once. Its cognate antigen is unknown. A read error is possible here, since a much larger clone lies one base away. A second about 6 to 11 cycle PCR used barcoded and J-beta primers. Using its own MiXCR run on the 5' RACE reads, TCRdb lists one record per CDR3 protein. Counted here are 750,000 to 1,000,000 distinct CDR3 sequences, under 35% occurring once; the ten biggest clones make up around 9.6%. CDR3 length equals 13 residues. Looked up from germline, CDR1 is ENHRY and CDR2 is SYGVKD. V lost 7 bases and J lost 4, with 14 bases in between. Study-wide results and caveats: A strong correlation between TCR beta diversity and naive T cell percentage was seen.

These data also formed part of another study, on T cells of mothers and their children.

The specimen sequenced was blood. The V gene is TRBV10-3, the J gene TRBJ2-7, with unresolved D. This TCR came from a woman aged 40-49 years in good health. This chain's CDR3 is CAINVKPNYEQYF. CDR3 DNA sequence: TGTGCCATCAATGTCAAACCAAATTACGAGCAGTACTTC.